The T cell receptor beta chain under discussion was sequenced for a study of T cell repertoires in cytomegalovirus infection. Study as a whole: It can be stated that public TCR beta signatures indicated CMV infection as well as a matching HLA type. Whole-study findings and limits: Cumulative public TCR beta family frequency identified carriers of CMV plus the relevant HLA. CMV-specific TCR beta clonotypes restricted by HLA-C were the ones dominating the ex vivo response.

As concerns this clonotype: Its antigen is still unknown.

The CDR3 covers 15 residues. V lost 5 bases to trimming and J lost 1 base, with 14 bases between them. CDR1 and CDR2 (germline): SGHNT, YYREEE (reference sequence). One entry per CDR3 protein results from TCRdb running MiXCR on the reads. The sample records 300,000 to 400,000 distinct CDR3 sequences, more than 8% being singletons. The chain has TRBV5-4 and TRBJ2-3; D unresolved. This receptor was obtained from a human donor in good health (CMV status not recorded). Some clones in this sample may be carry-over from other donors' samples. The material sequenced was PBMCs. The CDR3 nucleotides read TGTGCCAGCAGACGTACTATAAGCGGCACAGATACGCAGTATTTT. Translating gives CASRRTISGTDTQYF. The full variable domain, in which reference TRBV5-4 and TRBJ2-3 provide the parts outside the CDR3, is ETGVTQSPTHLIKTRGQQVTLRCSSQSGHNTVSWYQQALGQGPQFIFQYYREEENGRGNFPPRFSGLQFPNYSSELNVNALELDDSALYLCASRRTISGTDTQYFGPGTRLTVL.